The next 12 T cell receptor beta chains were all read from a single sample in a study of OX40 agonist ivuxolimab in advanced cancers. Receptors were amplified or captured by the immunoSEQ multiplex PCR assay. TCRdb provides this immuneACCESS table in a form limited to in-frame rearrangements. Some clones are lacking; in checked studies, under half of them reflect an unresolved V gene, and why the rest are absent is not known. This sample gives roughly 40,000 clones in total; 86% of them show up just once. Of the sample, about a fifth is held by the ten largest clones. Specimen: CD4+ or CD8+ T cells sorted from blood, collected in a trial of the OX40 agonist ivuxolimab. The receptors shown here come from an adult with an advanced solid tumor such as melanoma, head and neck, liver or kidney cancer.

This chain connects TRBV6-5 to TRBJ2-3; D is uncertain. Germline CDR1 MNHEY, CDR2 SVGAGI. The ends were cut back, 4 bases at V and 6 bases at J, with 5 bases in the middle. There are 11 residues in the CDR3. CDR3 coding DNA: TGTGCCAGCAGTTTTGGGGATACGCAGTATTTT. Protein sequence: CASSFGDTQYF.

The chain combines TRBV7-2 with TRBJ2-7; D call uncertain. The CDR3 covers 16 residues. Trimming took off 1 base at V and 2 bases at J, with 15 bases between the two ends. Germline V CDR1 and CDR2: SGHTA, FQGNSA. CDR3 bases: TGTGCCAGCAGCTTAGATTCAGGCTCAGGAACCTACGAGCAGTACTTC. Translation: CASSLDSGSGTYEQYF.

The chain carries TRBV7-8 and TRBJ2-3; the D call may be TRBD1 or TRBD2 (7 bases each). The CDR3 length is 15 residues. From germline, CDR1 is SGHVS and CDR2 FQNEAQ. Deletions cut 5 bases from V and 2 bases from J, with 14 bases between. The CDR3 is CASSTRGRDTDTQYF. The CDR3 DNA sequence: TGTGCCAGCAGCACCAGGGGGAGGGACACAGATACGCAGTATTTT. Filled out from reference TRBV7-8 and TRBJ2-3, the complete variable domain reads GAGVSQSPRYKVAKRGQDVALRCDPISGHVSLFWYQQALGQGPEFLTYFQNEAQLDKSGLPSDRFFAERPEGSVSTLKIQRTQQEDSAVYLCASSTRGRDTDTQYFGPGTRLTVL.

The chain employs TRBV4-1 and TRBJ2-1; D unclear. The CDR3 is 14 amino acids. Trimming left V 1 base short and J 6 bases short, with 10 bases between. Germline CDR1 reads MGHRA; CDR2 reads YSYEKL. The CDR3 reads CASSQAGRFNEQFF. CDR3 DNA: TGCGCCAGCAGCCAAGCCGGAAGGTTCAATGAGCAGTTCTTC.

The CDR3 DNA reads TGTGCCAGCAGCTTAGGGACTAGCGGGGGCCCCAAGACCCAGTACTTC. It specifies CASSLGTSGGPKTQYF. V gene TRBV7-6 combines with J gene TRBJ2-5; 13 positions agree with TRBD2. The CDR3 extends over 16 amino acids. Germline CDR1 is SGHVS and CDR2 is FNYEAQ. After removal of 1 base from V and 6 bases from J, the junction contained 5 bases not matched to a gene.

The chain is built from TRBV9 and TRBJ1-2, with D perhaps TRBD1 (5 bases). Germline V gives CDR1 SGDLS, CDR2 YYNGEE. The V end lost 0 bases, the J end lost 1 base, and 10 bases lay between the germline ends. The CDR3 sequence is 15 residues long. The CDR3 nucleotides read TGTGCCAGCAGCGTAGGGCCCGACAGTAACTATGGCTACACCTTC. It specifies CASSVGPDSNYGYTF.

The V and J genes are TRBV9 and TRBJ1-5; D is perhaps TRBD1 (5 bases). V dropped 0 bases and J dropped 6 bases, with 10 bases sitting between them. From germline, CDR1 is SGDLS and CDR2 YYNGEE. The CDR3 spans 14 residues. The CDR3 nucleotides are TGTGCCAGCAGCGTAGGGGGGAGCCCTCAGCCCCAGCATTTT. Encoded protein: CASSVGGSPQPQHF.

This clone was recorded a few times. The chain employs TRBV19 and TRBJ2-3, with 11 bases aligning to TRBD2. The V gene end was trimmed by 6 bases and the J gene end by 7 bases; junction bases not matched to a gene: 9. Per the germline V gene, CDR1 is LNHDA and CDR2 is SQIVND (reference sequence). CDR3 length equals 15 residues. CDR3 bases: TGTGCCAGTAGGGAACTAGCGGGGGAGGGACATACGCAGTATTTT. It specifies CASRELAGEGHTQYF. Filled out from reference TRBV19 and TRBJ2-3, the complete variable domain reads DGGITQSPKYLFRKEGQNVTLSCEQNLNHDAMYWYRQDPGQGLRLIYYSQIVNDFQKGDIAEGYSVSREKKESFPLTVTSAQKNPTAFYLCASRELAGEGHTQYFGPGTRLTVL.

The chain couples TRBV5-4 to TRBJ2-5; D unclear. Per germline, CDR1 SGHNT and CDR2 YYREEE (reference sequence). The CDR3 is 12 residues long. V was trimmed by 0 bases and J by 4 bases, leaving 4 bases between them. Here the CDR3 reads CASSLDGETQYF. The CDR3 DNA sequence: TGTGCCAGCAGCTTGGACGGAGAGACCCAGTACTTC.

The chain couples TRBV28 to TRBJ2-3; weak D call: TRBD2 (7 bases). Germline loops: CDR1 MDHEN, CDR2 SYDVKM. The CDR3 contains 15 residues. Trimming left V 6 bases short and J 0 bases short, with 13 bases between. The CDR3 here is CASSGGQQSTDTQYF. The CDR3, as DNA: TGTGCCAGCAGCGGGGGGCAGCAAAGCACAGATACGCAGTATTTT.

This chain links TRBV5-1 with TRBJ2-1, with TRBD2 identical over 12 bases. The CDR3 totals 15 residues. From germline, CDR1 is SGHRS and CDR2 YFSETQ. The V and J ends lost 0 bases and 8 bases, in that order; junction bases with no gene match: 3. CDR3 sequence (DNA): TGCGCCAGCAGCTTGGAGGCTAGCGGGGGGGATGAGCAGTTCTTC. This gives the protein CASSLEASGGDEQFF.

V is TRBV6-5 and J is TRBJ2-1; D remains unclear. V lost 0 bases, J lost 6 bases, and 12 bases lay in between. Per germline, CDR1 MNHEY and CDR2 SVGAGI. This CDR3 spans 15 amino acids. The CDR3 loop reads CASSYSIPVGNEQFF. The CDR3 coding sequence is TGTGCCAGCAGTTACTCGATTCCGGTGGGCAATGAGCAGTTCTTC.